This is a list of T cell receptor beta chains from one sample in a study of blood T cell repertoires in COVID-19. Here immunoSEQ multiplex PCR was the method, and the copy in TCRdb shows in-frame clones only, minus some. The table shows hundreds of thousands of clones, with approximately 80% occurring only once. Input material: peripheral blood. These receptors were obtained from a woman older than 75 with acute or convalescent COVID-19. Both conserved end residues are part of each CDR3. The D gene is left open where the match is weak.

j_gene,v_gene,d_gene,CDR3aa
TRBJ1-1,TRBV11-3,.,CASSPAGTNSREAFF
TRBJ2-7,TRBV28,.,CASSSGESSYEQYF
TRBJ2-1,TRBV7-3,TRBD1,CASSSTPDRGNEQFF
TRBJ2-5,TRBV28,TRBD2,CASQQGGYGETQYF
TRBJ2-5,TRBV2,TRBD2,CASSTTPGGGAEELKTQYF
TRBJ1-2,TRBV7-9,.,CASSSSRGGYTF
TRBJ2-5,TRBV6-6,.,CASSPGWSQETQYF
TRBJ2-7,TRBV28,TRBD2,CASRLGLAGFATEQYF
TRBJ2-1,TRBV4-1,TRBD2,CASSQDAASGSTYNEQFF
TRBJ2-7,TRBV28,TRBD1,CASSLLAGTVSYEQYF
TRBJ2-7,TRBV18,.,CASSLGSTGNYEQYF
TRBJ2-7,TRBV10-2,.,CASSATYSYEQYF
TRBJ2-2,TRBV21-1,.,CASSRREAAGGELFF
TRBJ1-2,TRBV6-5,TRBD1,CASSYSRTGGGYTF
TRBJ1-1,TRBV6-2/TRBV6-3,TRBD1,CASSHGQGREAFF
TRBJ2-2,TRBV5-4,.,CASSLALNTGELFF
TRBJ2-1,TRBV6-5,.,CASSYYLGGQEQFF
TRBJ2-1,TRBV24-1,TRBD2,CATSDQSGGAYNEQFF
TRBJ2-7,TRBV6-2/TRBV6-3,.,CASSLLGLSYKQYF
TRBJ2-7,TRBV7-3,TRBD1,CASSLVGGTYEQYF
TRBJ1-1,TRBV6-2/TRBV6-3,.,CASSKRGGTEAFF
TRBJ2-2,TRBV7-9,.,CASSFQQGNTGELFF
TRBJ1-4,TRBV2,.,CASRLLGANEKLFF
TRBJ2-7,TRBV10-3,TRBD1,CAISDLGQGSNEQYF
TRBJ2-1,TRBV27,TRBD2,CASRRGSSGASPYNEQFF
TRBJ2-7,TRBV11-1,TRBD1,CASSSQGHNFQRYF
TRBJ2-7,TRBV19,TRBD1,CASSSRDRTYEQYF
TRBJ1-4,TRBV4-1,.,CASSQPHSTNEKLFF
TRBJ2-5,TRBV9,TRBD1,CASSGRTGGQETQYF
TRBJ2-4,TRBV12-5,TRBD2,CASGLVLAGIGGSIQYF
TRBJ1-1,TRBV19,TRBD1,CASSTIAGRDRGQLWDTEAFF
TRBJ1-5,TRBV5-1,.,CASSPGGNSNQPQHF
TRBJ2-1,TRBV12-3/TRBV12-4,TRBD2,CASRGLAGDEQFF
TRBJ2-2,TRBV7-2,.,CASSLWGANTGELFF
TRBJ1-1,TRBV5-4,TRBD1,CASSLAAGGNTEAFF
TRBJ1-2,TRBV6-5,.,CASSYLQGTHGYTF
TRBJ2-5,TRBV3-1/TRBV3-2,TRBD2,CASSSRIAGGQETQYF
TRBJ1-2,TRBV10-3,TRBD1,CAISDPDRSWGYTF
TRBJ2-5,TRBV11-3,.,CASSGGGLQETQYF
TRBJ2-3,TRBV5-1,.,CASSLSGTDTQYF
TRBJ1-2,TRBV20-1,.,CSCGHYGYTF
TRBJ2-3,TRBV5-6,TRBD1,CASSQRGTGGTDTQYF
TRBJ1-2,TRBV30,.,CACHTIGAIYGYTF
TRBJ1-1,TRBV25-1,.,CASMTQGNTEAFF
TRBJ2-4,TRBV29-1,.,CSVGDSRGIQYF
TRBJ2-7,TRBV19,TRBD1,CASSMTGQTYEQYF
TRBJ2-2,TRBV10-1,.,CAGRGRGLTGELFF
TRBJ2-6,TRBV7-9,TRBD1,CASSSLMAGGSGANVLTF
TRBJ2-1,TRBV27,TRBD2,CASSLIGTSSINEQFF
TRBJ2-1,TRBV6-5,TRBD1,CATTPQAGGVDEQFF
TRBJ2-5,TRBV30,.,CAWSAQVKETQYF
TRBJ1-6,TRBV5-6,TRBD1,CASSLIGQGLSLHF
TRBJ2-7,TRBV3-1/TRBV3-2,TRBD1,CASSTDRAYEQYF